This record concerns one T cell receptor (beta chain) sequence. Its cognate antigen has yet to be identified. Base quality data are lacking; no much larger clone is found one base away. This sample is part of a study of siplizumab effects on memory and regulatory T cells (dated by TCRdb to the late 2010s). Looking at the study overall: Paired mixed lymphocyte reactions were run with siplizumab at approximately 1 ug/mL and without drug, across 7 to 9 responder-stimulator pairs. The effect of the anti-CD2 antibody siplizumab on alloreactive T-cell subsets was examined in allogeneic mixed lymphocyte reactions constructed from human PBMCs.

The trim is 1 base for V and 7 bases for J, with a gap of 1 base between the germline ends. Reading the germline V gene gives CDR1 SGHTA and CDR2 FQGNSA. Inclusive of the bounding cysteine and phenylalanine, the CDR3 is 10 residues long. The entry retains the CDR3 DNA only, 30 bases that are in frame from base 1. The library was obtained by the immunoSEQ multiplex PCR assay. Each sample had roughly 90,000 TCR templates assayed by the deep sequencing platform. Genomic DNA extracted from sorted T cells was used for TCRbeta CDR3 sequencing. As for the authors' bioinformatics: Clonal analysis of TCRbeta CDR3 data was done in the R programming language. Alloreactive CD4+ and CD8+ clones were defined by comparing unstimulated samples with post-reaction CFSE-low samples. By matching sequences to the repertoires of sorted unstimulated Treg and non-Treg cells, each alloreactive CD4+ clone was assigned a regulatory or non-regulatory origin. This is the immuneACCESS table as TCRdb keeps it, with only in-frame sequences that have V and J called. A part of the clones is gone; compared with another copy, unresolved V genes explain less than half, and the rest is unexplained. D and trimming were read from the DNA, whereas the V and J calls and clone size are those reported in that table. The sample table contains 3,000 to 3,500 clones; only one count was recorded for approximately 50% of them. Clones ranked in the top ten supply less than 6% of the sample.

For around six days, cells in the mixed lymphocyte reaction were kept in coculture at 37 degrees C. Responder PBMCs were labelled with CFSE and stimulator PBMCs were labelled with Violet Dye, after which the responder and stimulator PBMCs were mixed at a 1:1 ratio. Sorted unstimulated T cells, along with proliferating T cells recovered from mixed lymphocyte reactions, underwent TCRbeta CDR3 sequencing. Fresh whole blood from over 8 HLA-typed healthy donors was used to isolate PBMCs. For TCR sequencing, responder T cells that had proliferated and were CFSE-low were FACS-sorted once the mixed lymphocyte reaction was over. General study outcomes and caveats: Because sequences at frequencies below about 10^-5 were poorly captured, only a minor fraction of alloreactive clones could be mapped back to unstimulated subsets. Unstimulated naive T cells appeared to be more diverse than memory T cells, and naive cells seemed to make a substantial contribution to the alloresponse. Whether proliferating Tregs from siplizumab cultures were suppressive was not functionally confirmed. Among mappable alloreactive CD4+ clones, the Treg-derived fraction averaged about 70% with siplizumab versus 26.9% in control reactions. Siplizumab significantly reduced the cumulative frequency of alloreactive sequences traceable to unstimulated CD4+ memory T cells. About 80-97% of proliferating CD4+ or CD8+ clones could not be given a naive or memory phenotype.

The rearranged chain carries TRBV7-2 and TRBJ1-2, with the identity of the D gene unclear. The clonotype originates from a human donor in good health; the cells came from an allogeneic mixed lymphocyte reaction. Sequences were obtained from CFSE-low (dividing) CD4+ T cells sorted from an allogeneic mixed lymphocyte reaction. This receptor carries the CDR3 CASSLGGYTF. The nucleotides read TGTGCCAGCAGCTTAGGTGGCTACACCTTC.